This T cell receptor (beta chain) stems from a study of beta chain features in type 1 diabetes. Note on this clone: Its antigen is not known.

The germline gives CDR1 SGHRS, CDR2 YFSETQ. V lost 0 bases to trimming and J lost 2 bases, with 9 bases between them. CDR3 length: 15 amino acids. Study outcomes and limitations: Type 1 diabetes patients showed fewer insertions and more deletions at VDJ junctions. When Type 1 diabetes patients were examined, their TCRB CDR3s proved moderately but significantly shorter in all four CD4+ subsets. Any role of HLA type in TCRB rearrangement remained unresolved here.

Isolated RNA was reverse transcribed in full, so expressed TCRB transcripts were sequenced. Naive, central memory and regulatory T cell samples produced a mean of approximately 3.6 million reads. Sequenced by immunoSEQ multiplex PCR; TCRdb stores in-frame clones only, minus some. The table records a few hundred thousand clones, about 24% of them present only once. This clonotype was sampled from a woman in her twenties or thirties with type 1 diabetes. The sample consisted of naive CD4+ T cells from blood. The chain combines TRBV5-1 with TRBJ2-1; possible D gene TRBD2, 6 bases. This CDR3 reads CASSLEVAAYNEQFF. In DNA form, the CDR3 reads TGCGCCAGCAGCTTGGAGGTAGCGGCCTACAATGAGCAGTTCTTC.